These 18 T cell receptor beta chains share one sample of origin, sequenced in a study of cytomegalovirus exposure and HLA in healthy donors. Amplification used 60 Vbeta primers and 13 Jbeta primers. Some clones are missing from TCRdb's copy, which holds only in-frame ones; the method was immunoSEQ multiplex PCR. This table holds 170,000 or so clones, over 75% found once. Sequencing used PBMCs. The receptor set was obtained from a woman in her 30s in good health and CMV-seronegative.

The chain couples TRBV7-9 to TRBJ1-5; D gene ambiguous. The germline V gene has CDR1 SEHNR and CDR2 FQNEAQ (reference sequence). V was trimmed by 3 bases and J by 2 bases, leaving 11 bases between them. This CDR3 has 15 amino acids. In DNA, the CDR3 is TGTGCCAGCAGCTTTGGGAGGGTCGGCAATCAGCCCCAGCATTTT. Protein: CASSFGRVGNQPQHF.

The chain has TRBV30 and TRBJ1-6, with D maybe TRBD1 (6 bases). The germline CDR1 and CDR2 sequences are GTSNPN and SVGIG (reference sequence). This CDR3 contains 15 residues. Trimming shortened V by 2 bases and J by 7 bases, and 15 bases separated the two germline ends. The CDR3 DNA is TGTGCCTGGAGTCCGATTGGGACATTAAATTCACCCCTCCACTTT. It codes for CAWSPIGTLNSPLHF. Using reference TRBV30 and TRBJ1-6 for the parts outside the CDR3, the full variable domain is SQTIHQWPATLVQPVGSPLSLECTVEGTSNPNLYWYRQAAGRGLQLLFYSVGIGQISSEVPQNLSASRPQDRQFILSSKKLLLSDSGFYLCAWSPIGTLNSPLHFGNGTRLTVT.

The V and J genes are TRBV5-6 and TRBJ2-1; TRBD1 matches 9 bases. V lost 3 bases and J lost 2; bases outside the gene matches: 3. The germline CDR1 and CDR2 sequences are SGHDT and YYEEEE. The CDR3 extends over 15 amino acids. The DNA for the CDR3 is TGTGCCAGCAGCTCCCGGGACAGGGCCTACAATGAGCAGTTCTTC. Its translation is CASSSRDRAYNEQFF.

V and J are TRBV7-6 and TRBJ1-4; 9 bases fit TRBD1. The trim removed 6 bases at V and 6 bases at J, leaving 5 bases unmatched. Germline values: CDR1 SGHVS, CDR2 FNYEAQ. The CDR3 totals 14 residues. Here the CDR3 reads CASRPGQGYEKLFF. DNA of the CDR3: TGTGCCAGCAGGCCCGGACAGGGGTATGAAAAACTGTTTTTT.

The chain carries TRBV7-2 and TRBJ2-7; 10 bases map to TRBD2. Germline CDR1 reads SGHTA; CDR2 reads FQGNSA. The CDR3 loop spans 15 amino acids. V dropped 5 bases and J dropped 2; count of bases not matched to a gene: 6. CDR3 amino acids: CASSPRTSGPYEQYF. The CDR3 DNA is TGTGCCAGCAGCCCGAGGACTAGCGGTCCCTACGAGCAGTACTTC.

The table lists this clone with a count of one. The chain carries TRBV19 and TRBJ1-4, with 9 bases that match TRBD1. This CDR3 has 15 amino acids. J lost 7 bases, V lost 4 bases, and 7 bases had no gene match. Germline values: CDR1 LNHDA, CDR2 SQIVND (reference sequence). Here the CDR3 reads CASSTPGQGGEKLFF. DNA of the CDR3: TGTGCCAGTAGTACCCCGGGACAGGGCGGTGAAAAACTGTTTTTT.

In DNA, the CDR3 is TGTGCCAGCAGCTTAATCGGGGGGCAAGAGACCCAGTACTTC. Translated, it gives CASSLIGGQETQYF. The chain employs TRBV5-6 and TRBJ2-5, with 7 bases matching TRBD2. After removal of 2 bases from V and 2 bases from J, the junction contained 3 bases not matched to a gene. CDR1 is SGHDT and CDR2 is YYEEEE in the germline V gene. The length of the CDR3 is 14 residues.

The chain combines TRBV5-4 with TRBJ1-1; 10 bases align to TRBD1. The V gene end was trimmed by 3 bases and the J gene end by 4 bases; junction bases not matched to a gene: 21. The CDR3 covers 20 residues. Germline V CDR1 and CDR2: SGHNT, YYREEE (reference sequence). This chain's CDR3 is CASSSYYAGDRGSPGTEAFF. The CDR3 DNA sequence: TGTGCCAGCAGCTCATACTACGCCGGGGACAGGGGTTCTCCGGGCACTGAAGCTTTCTTT.

The chain carries TRBV12-2 and TRBJ2-1; the DNA was not compared with TRBD2, the D call given in the table. TRBV12-2 is a pseudogene segment. The length of the CDR3 is 19 residues. The CDR3 sequence: CASRLVQAGAVRSYNEQFF. The DNA of the CDR3 is TGTGCAAGTCGCTTAGTACAAGCGGGGGCCGTACGCTCCTACAATGAGCAGTTCTTC.

This clone has a single count. The chain employs TRBV28 and TRBJ2-1; possibly TRBD2 for D (5 bases). CDR3 length equals 12 residues. Germline CDR1 is MDHEN and CDR2 is SYDVKM. V was cut by 4 bases and J by 4 bases, with 5 bases left in between. The CDR3 nucleotides read TGTGCCAGCAGTTGGAGGTACAATGAGCAGTTCTTC. This codes for CASSWRYNEQFF.

The chain links TRBV9 to TRBJ2-5; TRBD2 aligns across 15 bases. The germline V gene encodes CDR1 SGDLS and CDR2 YYNGEE. The CDR3 spans 17 residues. Germline trimming cut 4 bases from V and 3 bases from J; bases unmatched to any gene: 7. For the CDR3, the DNA is TGTGCCAGCAGCATAGGACTAGCGGGGGGGCCCGAAGAGACCCAGTACTTC. Translating gives CASSIGLAGGPEETQYF.

This clone was counted at least ten times. At the DNA level, this CDR3 is encoded by other sequences in the same sample as well. This chain links TRBV7-9 with TRBJ1-4, with TRBD1 matching over 9 bases. Germline V lookup: CDR1 SEHNR, CDR2 FQNEAQ (reference sequence). V shed 5 bases and J 8 bases; nucleotides not matched to a gene: 6. The CDR3 consists of 14 residues. The CDR3 here is CASSPGQGGEKLFF. The CDR3 bases are TGTGCCAGCAGCCCGGGACAGGGTGGGGAAAAACTGTTTTTT.

This clone has a handful of counts. The V gene is TRBV5-1, the J gene TRBJ1-3, with unresolved D. V was cut by 1 base and J by 0 bases, with 20 bases left in between. Germline V gene lookup returns CDR1 SGHRS and CDR2 YFSETQ. This CDR3 comprises 19 residues. CDR3 sequence reads: CASSLNGLPQFTSGNTIYF. The CDR3 DNA follows: TGCGCCAGCAGCTTGAACGGGTTACCGCAATTCACCTCTGGAAACACCATATATTTT. The whole variable domain, filled in from reference TRBV5-1 and TRBJ1-3, reads KAGVTQTPRYLIKTRGQQVTLSCSPISGHRSVSWYQQTPGQGLQFLFEYFSETQRNKGNFPGRFSGRQFSNSRSEMNVSTLELGDSALYLCASSLNGLPQFTSGNTIYFGEGSWLTVV.

The rearrangement uses TRBV6-6 and TRBJ2-1, with 9 bases aligning to TRBD2. The length of the CDR3 is 13 residues. Per the germline V gene, CDR1 is MNHNY and CDR2 is SVGAGI (reference sequence). The V and J ends lost 0 bases and 10 bases, in that order; junction bases with no gene match: 1. CDR3 region: CASSYSREGEQFF. In DNA, the CDR3 is TGTGCCAGCAGTTACTCGCGGGAGGGGGAGCAGTTCTTC.

The rearrangement uses TRBV6-5 and TRBJ2-3; tentatively, D is TRBD2 (6 bases). This CDR3 has 14 amino acids. The germline V gene encodes CDR1 MNHEY and CDR2 SVGAGI. Trimming cost V 1 base and J 5 bases, with 10 bases left between them. CDR3 sequence (DNA): TGTGCCAGCAGTTACTTTAGCGGTGGAGATACGCAGTATTTT. Protein: CASSYFSGGDTQYF.

This chain connects TRBV7-9 to TRBJ2-3, with a tentative D call TRBD2 (5 bases). V lost 0 bases to trimming and J lost 1 base, with 11 bases between them. Germline CDR1 is SEHNR and CDR2 is FQNEAQ (reference sequence). There are 16 residues in the CDR3. DNA of the CDR3: TGTGCCAGCAGCTTAGCGCGGGCGGCGGGCACAGATACGCAGTATTTT. It translates to CASSLARAAGTDTQYF.

This chain uses TRBV29-1 with TRBJ2-7; D is unresolved. Between the trimmed V and J ends, which lost 2 bases and 4 bases, there was a span of 6 bases. The CDR3 spans 11 residues. Per the germline V gene, CDR1 is SQVTM and CDR2 is ANQGSEA. CDR3 bases: TGCAGCGTTGAACTCCTATACGAGCAGTACTTC. This translates into CSVELLYEQYF.

The CDR3 DNA reads as TGTGCCAGCAGTTACGCAGGGATAGGCAATCAGCCCCAGCATTTT. Residues: CASSYAGIGNQPQHF. V usage is TRBV6-5 and J usage is TRBJ1-5; possible D gene TRBD1, 5 bases. This CDR3 is 15 amino acids long. V lost 2 bases and J lost 2, with 10 bases in between. The germline CDR1 and CDR2 sequences are MNHEY and SVGAGI.